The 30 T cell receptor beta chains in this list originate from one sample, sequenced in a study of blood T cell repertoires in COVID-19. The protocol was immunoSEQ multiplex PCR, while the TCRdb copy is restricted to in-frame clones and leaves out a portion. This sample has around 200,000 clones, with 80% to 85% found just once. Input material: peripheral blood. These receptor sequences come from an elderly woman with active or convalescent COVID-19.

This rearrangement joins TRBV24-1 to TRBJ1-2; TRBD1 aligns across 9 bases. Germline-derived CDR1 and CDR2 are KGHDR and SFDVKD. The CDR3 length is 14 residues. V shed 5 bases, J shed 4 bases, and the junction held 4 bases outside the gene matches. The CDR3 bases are TGTGCCACCAGTGCAAGGACAGGGGTCTATGGCTACACCTTC. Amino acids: CATSARTGVYGYTF.

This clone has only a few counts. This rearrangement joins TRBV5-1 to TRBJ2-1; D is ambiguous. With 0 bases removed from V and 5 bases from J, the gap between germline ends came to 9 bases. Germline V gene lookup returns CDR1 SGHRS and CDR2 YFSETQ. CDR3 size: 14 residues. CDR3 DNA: TGCGCCAGCAGCTTGGTTGCTACCCACAATGAGCAGTTCTTC. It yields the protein CASSLVATHNEQFF.

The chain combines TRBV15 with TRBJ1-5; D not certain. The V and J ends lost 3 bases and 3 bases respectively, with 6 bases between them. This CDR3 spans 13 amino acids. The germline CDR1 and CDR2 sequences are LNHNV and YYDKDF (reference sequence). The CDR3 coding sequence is TGTGCCACCAGCAGGGGCCTCAATCAGCCCCAGCATTTT. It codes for CATSRGLNQPQHF. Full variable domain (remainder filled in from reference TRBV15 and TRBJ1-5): DAMVIQNPRYQVTQFGKPVTLSCSQTLNHNVMYWYQQKSSQAPKLLFHYYDKDFNNEADTPDNFQSRRPNTSFCFLDIRSPGLGDTAMYLCATSRGLNQPQHFGDGTRLSIL.

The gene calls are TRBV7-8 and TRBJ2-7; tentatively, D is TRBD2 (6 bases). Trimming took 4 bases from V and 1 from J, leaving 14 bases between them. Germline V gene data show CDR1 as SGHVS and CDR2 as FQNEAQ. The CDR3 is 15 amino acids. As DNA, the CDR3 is TGTGCCAGCAGCTACCCCGGGACTCTTTCCTACGAGCAGTACTTC. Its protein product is CASSYPGTLSYEQYF.

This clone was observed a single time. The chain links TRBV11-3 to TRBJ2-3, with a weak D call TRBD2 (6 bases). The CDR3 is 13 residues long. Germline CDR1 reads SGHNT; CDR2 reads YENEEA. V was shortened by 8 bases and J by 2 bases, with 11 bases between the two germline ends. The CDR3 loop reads CASQEGNTDTQYF. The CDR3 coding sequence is TGTGCCAGCCAGGAGGGGAACACAGATACGCAGTATTTT.

The CDR3: CASSPIGRAGHTGELFF. DNA of the CDR3: TGTGCCAGCTCACCGATCGGCAGGGCAGGACACACCGGGGAGCTGTTTTTT. The rearrangement uses TRBV18 and TRBJ2-2, with D perhaps TRBD1 (5 bases). V lost 3 bases to trimming and J lost 3 bases, with 17 bases between them. This CDR3 region has 17 residues. Germline V CDR1 and CDR2: KGHSH, LQKENI.

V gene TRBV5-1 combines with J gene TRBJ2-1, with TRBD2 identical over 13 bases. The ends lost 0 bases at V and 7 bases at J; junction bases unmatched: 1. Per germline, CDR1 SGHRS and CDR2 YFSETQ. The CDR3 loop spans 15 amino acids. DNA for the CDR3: TGCGCCAGCAGCTTGGAACTAGCGGGAGGGAATGAGCAGTTCTTC. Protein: CASSLELAGGNEQFF.

In DNA form, the CDR3 reads TGCGCCAGCAGCCCACCGGACAGGGGGTACGAGCAGTACTTC. It codes for CASSPPDRGYEQYF. V and J are TRBV5-1 and TRBJ2-7, with 10 bases that match TRBD1. V lost 4 bases to trimming and J lost 4 bases; unmatched junction nucleotides: 5. The CDR3 spans 14 residues. The germline CDR1 and CDR2 sequences are SGHRS and YFSETQ.

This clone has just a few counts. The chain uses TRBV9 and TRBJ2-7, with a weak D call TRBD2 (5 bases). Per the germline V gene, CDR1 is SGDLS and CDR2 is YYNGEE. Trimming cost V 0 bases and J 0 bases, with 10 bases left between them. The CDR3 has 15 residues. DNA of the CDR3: TGTGCCAGCAGCGTAGAGAGCGGTTACTCCTACGAGCAGTACTTC. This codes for CASSVESGYSYEQYF.

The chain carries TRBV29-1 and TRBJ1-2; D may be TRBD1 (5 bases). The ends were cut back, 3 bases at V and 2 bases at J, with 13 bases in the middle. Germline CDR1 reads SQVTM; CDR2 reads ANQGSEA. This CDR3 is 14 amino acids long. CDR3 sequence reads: CSVEKGVENYGYTF. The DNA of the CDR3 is TGCAGCGTTGAGAAAGGGGTGGAAAACTATGGCTACACCTTC. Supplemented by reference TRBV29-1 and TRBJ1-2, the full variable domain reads SAVISQKPSRDICQRGTSLTIQCQVDSQVTMMFWYRQQPGQSLTLIATANQGSEATYESGFVIDKFPISRPNLTFSTLTVSNMSPEDSSIYLCSVEKGVENYGYTFGSGTRLTVV.

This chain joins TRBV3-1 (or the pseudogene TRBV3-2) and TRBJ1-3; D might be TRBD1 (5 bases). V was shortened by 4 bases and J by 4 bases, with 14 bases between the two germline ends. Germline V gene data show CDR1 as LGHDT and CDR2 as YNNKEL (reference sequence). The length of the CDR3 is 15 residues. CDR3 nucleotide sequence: TGTGCCAGCAGCCGAGGAGGGGTTTCGGGAAACACCATATATTTT. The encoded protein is CASSRGGVSGNTIYF.

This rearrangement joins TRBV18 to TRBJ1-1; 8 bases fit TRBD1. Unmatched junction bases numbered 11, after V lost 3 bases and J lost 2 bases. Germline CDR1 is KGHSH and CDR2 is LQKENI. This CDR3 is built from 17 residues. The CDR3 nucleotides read TGTGCCAGCTCACCCACAGGACAGGGACGGAAAAACACTGAAGCTTTCTTT. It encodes CASSPTGQGRKNTEAFF.

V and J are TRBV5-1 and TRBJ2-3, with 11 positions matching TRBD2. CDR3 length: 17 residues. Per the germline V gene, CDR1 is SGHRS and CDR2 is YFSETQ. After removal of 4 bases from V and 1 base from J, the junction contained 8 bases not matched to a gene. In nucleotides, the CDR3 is TGCGCCAGCAGCATTTTAGCGGGAGGGCGGGGCACAGATACGCAGTATTTT. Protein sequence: CASSILAGGRGTDTQYF.

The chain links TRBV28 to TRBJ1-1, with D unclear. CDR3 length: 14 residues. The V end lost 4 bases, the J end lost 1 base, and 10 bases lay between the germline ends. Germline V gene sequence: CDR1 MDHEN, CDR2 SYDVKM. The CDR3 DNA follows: TGTGCCAGCAGTTCCACGGTAACGAACACTGAAGCTTTCTTT. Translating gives CASSSTVTNTEAFF. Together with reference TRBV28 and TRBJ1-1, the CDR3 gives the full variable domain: DVKVTQSSRYLVKRTGEKVFLECVQDMDHENMFWYRQDPGLGLRLIYFSYDVKMKEKGDIPEGYSVSREKKERFSLILESASTNQTSMYLCASSSTVTNTEAFFGQGTRLTVV.

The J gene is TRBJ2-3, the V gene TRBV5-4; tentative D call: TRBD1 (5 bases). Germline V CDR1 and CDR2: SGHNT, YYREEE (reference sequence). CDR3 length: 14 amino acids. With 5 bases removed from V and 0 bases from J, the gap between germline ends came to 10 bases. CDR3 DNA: TGTGCCAGCAGGCCTGACAGAAGCACAGATACGCAGTATTTT. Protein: CASRPDRSTDTQYF.

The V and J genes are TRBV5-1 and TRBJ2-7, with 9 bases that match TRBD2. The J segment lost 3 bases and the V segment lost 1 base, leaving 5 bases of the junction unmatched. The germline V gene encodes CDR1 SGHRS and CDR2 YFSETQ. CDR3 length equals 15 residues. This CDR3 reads CASSLIGTSFYEQYF. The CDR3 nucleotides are TGCGCCAGCAGCTTGATCGGGACTAGCTTCTACGAGCAGTACTTC.

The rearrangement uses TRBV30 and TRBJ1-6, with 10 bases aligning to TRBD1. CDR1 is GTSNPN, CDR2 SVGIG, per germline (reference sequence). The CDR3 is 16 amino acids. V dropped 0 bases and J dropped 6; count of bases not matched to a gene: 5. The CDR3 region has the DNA TGTGCCTGGAGTGTACGGAGGACAGGGGGTAATTCACCCCTCCACTTT. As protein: CAWSVRRTGGNSPLHF.

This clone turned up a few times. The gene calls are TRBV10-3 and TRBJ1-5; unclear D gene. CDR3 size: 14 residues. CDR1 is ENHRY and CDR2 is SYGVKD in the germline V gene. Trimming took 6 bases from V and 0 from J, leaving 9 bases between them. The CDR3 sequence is CAISTQYSNQPQHF. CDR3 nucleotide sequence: TGTGCCATCAGCACTCAATATAGCAATCAGCCCCAGCATTTT.

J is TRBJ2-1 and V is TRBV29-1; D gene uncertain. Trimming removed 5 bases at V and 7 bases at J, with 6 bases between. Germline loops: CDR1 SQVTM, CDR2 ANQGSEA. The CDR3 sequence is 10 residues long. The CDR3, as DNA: TGCAGCGTTAGTCGGAATGAGCAGTTCTTC. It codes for CSVSRNEQFF.

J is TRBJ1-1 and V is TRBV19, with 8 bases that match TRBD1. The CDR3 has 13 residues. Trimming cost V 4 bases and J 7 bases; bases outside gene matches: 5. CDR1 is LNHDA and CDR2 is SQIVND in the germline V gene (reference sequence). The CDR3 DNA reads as TGTGCCAGTAGTAGGGACAGGCTGGGTGAAGCTTTCTTT. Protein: CASSRDRLGEAFF. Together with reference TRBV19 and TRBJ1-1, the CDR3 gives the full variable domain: DGGITQSPKYLFRKEGQNVTLSCEQNLNHDAMYWYRQDPGQGLRLIYYSQIVNDFQKGDIAEGYSVSREKKESFPLTVTSAQKNPTAFYLCASSRDRLGEAFFGQGTRLTVV.

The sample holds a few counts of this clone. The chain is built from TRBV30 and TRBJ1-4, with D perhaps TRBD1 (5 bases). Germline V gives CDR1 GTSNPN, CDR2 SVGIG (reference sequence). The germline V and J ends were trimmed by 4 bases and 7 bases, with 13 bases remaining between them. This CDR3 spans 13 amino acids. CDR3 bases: TGTGCCTGGAACCAGGGAGGTGTTGAAAAACTGTTTTTT. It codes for CAWNQGGVEKLFF.

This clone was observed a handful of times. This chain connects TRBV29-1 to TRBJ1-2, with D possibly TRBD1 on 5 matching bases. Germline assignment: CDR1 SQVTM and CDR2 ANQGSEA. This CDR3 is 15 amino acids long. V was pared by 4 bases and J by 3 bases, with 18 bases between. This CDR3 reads CSVGGVGRDYYGYTF. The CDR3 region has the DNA TGCAGCGTTGGGGGAGTGGGAAGGGACTACTATGGCTACACCTTC.

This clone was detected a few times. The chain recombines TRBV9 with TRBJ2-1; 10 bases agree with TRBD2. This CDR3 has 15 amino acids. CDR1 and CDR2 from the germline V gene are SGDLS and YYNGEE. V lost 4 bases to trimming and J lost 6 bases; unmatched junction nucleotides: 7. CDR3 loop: CASSLTSGVGNEQFF. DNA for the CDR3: TGTGCCAGCAGCCTCACTAGCGGGGTCGGCAATGAGCAGTTCTTC.

Here the CDR3 reads CASSLEGGPLRDTQYF. As DNA, the CDR3 is TGTGCCAGCAGCTTGGAGGGGGGGCCGCTTCGAGATACGCAGTATTTT. The chain uses TRBV5-4 and TRBJ2-3; TRBD2 is a possible D gene (7 bases). CDR3 size: 16 residues. V was cut by 0 bases and J by 5 bases, with 16 bases left in between. Germline V gene lookup returns CDR1 SGHNT and CDR2 YYREEE (reference sequence).

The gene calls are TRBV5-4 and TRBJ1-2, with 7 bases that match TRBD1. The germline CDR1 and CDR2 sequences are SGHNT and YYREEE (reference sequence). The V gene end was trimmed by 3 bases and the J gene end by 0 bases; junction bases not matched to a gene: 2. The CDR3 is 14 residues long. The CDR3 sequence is CASSWDSSNYGYTF. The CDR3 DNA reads TGTGCCAGCAGCTGGGACAGCTCTAACTATGGCTACACCTTC.

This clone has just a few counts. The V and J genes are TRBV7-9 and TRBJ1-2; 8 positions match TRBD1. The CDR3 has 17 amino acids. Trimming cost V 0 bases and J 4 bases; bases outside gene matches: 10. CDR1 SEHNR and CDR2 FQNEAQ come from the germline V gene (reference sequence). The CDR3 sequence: CASSLARQGAIGYGYTF. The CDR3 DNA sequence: TGTGCCAGCAGCTTAGCGCGGCAGGGGGCGATAGGCTATGGCTACACCTTC.

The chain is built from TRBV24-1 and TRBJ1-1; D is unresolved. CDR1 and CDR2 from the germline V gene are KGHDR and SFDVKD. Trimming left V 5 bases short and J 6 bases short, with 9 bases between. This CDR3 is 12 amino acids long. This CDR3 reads CATSATGSEAFF. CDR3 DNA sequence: TGTGCCACCAGTGCTACCGGTTCTGAAGCTTTCTTT.

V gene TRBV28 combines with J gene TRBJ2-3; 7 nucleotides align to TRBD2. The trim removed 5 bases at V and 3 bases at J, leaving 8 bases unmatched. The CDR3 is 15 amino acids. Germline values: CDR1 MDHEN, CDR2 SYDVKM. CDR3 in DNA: TGTGCCAGCAGTCTCCTAGCGGAGGAGACAGATACGCAGTATTTT. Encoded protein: CASSLLAEETDTQYF.

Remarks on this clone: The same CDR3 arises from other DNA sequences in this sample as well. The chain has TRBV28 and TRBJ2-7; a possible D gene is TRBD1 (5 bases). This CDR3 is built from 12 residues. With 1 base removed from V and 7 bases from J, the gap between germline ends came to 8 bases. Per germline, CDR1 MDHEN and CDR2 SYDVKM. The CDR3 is CASSLSGYEQYF. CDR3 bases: TGTGCCAGCAGTTTATCAGGGTATGAGCAGTACTTC.

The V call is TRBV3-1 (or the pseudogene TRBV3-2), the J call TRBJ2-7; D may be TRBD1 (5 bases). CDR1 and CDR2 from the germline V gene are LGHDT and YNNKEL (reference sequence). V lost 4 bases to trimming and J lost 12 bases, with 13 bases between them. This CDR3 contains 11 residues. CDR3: CASSPGSGLYF. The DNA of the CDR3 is TGTGCCAGCAGCCCTGGGTCAGGGTTGTACTTC.